The present entry profiles one TCR beta chain with its context. What it binds is unknown. Time point in this sample: week 47, end of study. Every vaccine dose comprised 300 ug of mutant IDH1 20-mer peptide plus topical imiquimod. Each donor presented with a new WHO grade 3 or 4 astrocytoma that tested IDH1-mutant and showed ATRX loss. Method: immunoSEQ multiplex PCR; TCRdb's copy keeps in-frame clones and lacks some. The top ten hold approximately 12% of the sample, which has tens of thousands of clones, around nine tenths seen once. The germline V and J ends were trimmed by 8 bases and 0 bases, with 14 bases remaining between them. CDR1 is LNHDA, CDR2 SQIVND, per germline (reference sequence). The CDR3 is 16 residues long. This entry is derived from a study of a mutant IDH1 vaccine in newly diagnosed glioma. Study-wide context: Of treated patients, approximately 60% were men and 37.5% women, averaging around 39 years. Earlier treatment was radiotherapy, temozolomide, or both, with most getting both.

The rearrangement uses TRBV19 and TRBJ1-6; D uncertain. The sequencing here drew on PBMCs, taken from a glioma patient whose treatment included an IDH1 peptide vaccine. The source is a woman aged 30 to 39 with glioma. CDR3 DNA: TGTGCCAGTTTAAACTCCGGGAGCTCCTATAATTCACCCCTCCACTTT. Translating it yields CASLNSGSSYNSPLHF.